The present T cell receptor beta chain was sequenced within a study of breast tumors, draining lymph nodes, adjacent tissues (TCRdb year 2016). Study-wide context: In breast cancer patients, the study compared the TCR beta repertoires of tumor, adjacent nontumor tissue and axillary lymph nodes. The study aimed to assess the relationships and possible T-cell exchange between tumor, surrounding tissue and draining lymph node repertoires in human breast cancer. Overall study results and their limits: T-cell repertoire diversity in tumors was found to be lower than in lymph nodes but higher than in nontumor tissue, and preferential V and J gene usage was observed. The data were considered consistent with the idea that most tumor T cells come from the lymph node and then expand in tumor tissue. Tumor and nontumor tissue repertoires were found to be significantly more similar in luminal-like than in basal-like breast cancer. The conclusion that tumor T cells originate in lymph nodes was framed as consistent with a hypothesis rather than directly demonstrated.

The data were produced on an Illumina HiSeq 2000. Multiplex PCR amplification was used to build the TCR beta chain libraries. High-throughput sequencing was used to analyze the amplified TCR beta chain products. TCRdb reprocessing: public reads trimmed at Q25 with fastp, clones called with MiXCR, in-frame beta chains kept. Each record represents a unique CDR3 protein, reported with the most common genes and DNA among its rows. The sample table contains around 100,000 distinct CDR3 sequences; only one count was recorded for 21% of them. The ten largest make up 1% to 1.5% of the sample. The cysteine opens and the phenylalanine closes a CDR3 of 13 amino acids. CDR3 DNA only is kept here, 39 bases in frame from base 1. Sequences MRHNA (CDR1) and SNTAGT (CDR2) are obtained from the germline V gene. V loses 6 bases at its end and J loses 10 bases; junction bases beyond the gene matches: 7. The axillary draining lymph nodes of breast cancer patients were the source of the lymph node samples.

This clonotype was found many times. Its antigen remains unidentified. Per-base qualities were not stored, and no clone one base away is much larger. Source material: axillary lymph node tissue. This receptor was taken from a female donor with breast cancer. Some clones in this sample may be carry-over from other donors' samples. The chain joins TRBV6-4 to TRBJ2-1, and TRBD1 matches 9 of the central bases. The DNA sequence follows: TGTGCCAGCAGCGGGGGACAGGGAAGAGAGCAGTTCTTC. The encoded protein is CASSGGQGREQFF.